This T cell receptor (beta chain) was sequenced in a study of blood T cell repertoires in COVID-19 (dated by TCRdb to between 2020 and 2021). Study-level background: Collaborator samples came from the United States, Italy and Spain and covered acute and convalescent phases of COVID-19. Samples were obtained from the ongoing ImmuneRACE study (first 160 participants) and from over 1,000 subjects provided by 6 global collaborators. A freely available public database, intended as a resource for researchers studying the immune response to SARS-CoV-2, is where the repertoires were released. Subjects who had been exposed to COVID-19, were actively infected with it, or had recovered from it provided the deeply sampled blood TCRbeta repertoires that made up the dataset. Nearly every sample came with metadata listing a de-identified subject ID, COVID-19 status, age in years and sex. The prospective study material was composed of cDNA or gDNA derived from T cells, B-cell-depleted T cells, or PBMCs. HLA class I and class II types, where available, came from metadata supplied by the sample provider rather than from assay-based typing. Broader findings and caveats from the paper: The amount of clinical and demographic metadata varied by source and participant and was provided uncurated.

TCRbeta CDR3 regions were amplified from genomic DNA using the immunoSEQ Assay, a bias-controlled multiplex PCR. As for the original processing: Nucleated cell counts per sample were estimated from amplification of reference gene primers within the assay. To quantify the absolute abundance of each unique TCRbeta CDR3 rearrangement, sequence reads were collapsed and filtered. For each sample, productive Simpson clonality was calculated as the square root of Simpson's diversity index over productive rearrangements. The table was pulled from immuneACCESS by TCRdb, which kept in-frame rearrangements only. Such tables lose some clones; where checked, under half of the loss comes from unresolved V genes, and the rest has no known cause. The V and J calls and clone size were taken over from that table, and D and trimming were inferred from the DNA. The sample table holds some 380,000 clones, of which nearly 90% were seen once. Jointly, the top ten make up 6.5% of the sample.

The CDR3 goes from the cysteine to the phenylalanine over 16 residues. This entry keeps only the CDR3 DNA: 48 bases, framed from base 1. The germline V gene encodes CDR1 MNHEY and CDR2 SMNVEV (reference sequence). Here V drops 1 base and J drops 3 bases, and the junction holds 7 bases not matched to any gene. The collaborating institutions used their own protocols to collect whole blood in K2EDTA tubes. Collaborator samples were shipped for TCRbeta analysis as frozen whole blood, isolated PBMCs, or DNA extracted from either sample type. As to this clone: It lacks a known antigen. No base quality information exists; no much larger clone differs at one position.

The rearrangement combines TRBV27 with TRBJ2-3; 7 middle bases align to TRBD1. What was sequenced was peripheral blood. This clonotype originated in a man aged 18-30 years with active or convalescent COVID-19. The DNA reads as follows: TGTGCCAGCAGTTTATGGGGGACAGACGGGACAGATACGCAGTATTTT. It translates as CASSLWGTDGTDTQYF.